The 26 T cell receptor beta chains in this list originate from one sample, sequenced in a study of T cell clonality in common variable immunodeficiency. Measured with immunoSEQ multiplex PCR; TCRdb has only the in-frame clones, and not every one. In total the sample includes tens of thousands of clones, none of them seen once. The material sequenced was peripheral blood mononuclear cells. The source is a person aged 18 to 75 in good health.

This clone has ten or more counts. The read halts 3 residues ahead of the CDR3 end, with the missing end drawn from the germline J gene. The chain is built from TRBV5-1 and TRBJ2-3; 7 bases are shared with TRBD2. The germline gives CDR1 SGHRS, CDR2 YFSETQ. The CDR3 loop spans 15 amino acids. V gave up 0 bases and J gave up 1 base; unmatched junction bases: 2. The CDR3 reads CASSLGLARTDTQYF. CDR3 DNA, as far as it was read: TGCGCCAGCAGCTTGGGACTAGCTCGCACAGATACG. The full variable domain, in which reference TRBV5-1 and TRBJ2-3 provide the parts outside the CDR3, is KAGVTQTPRYLIKTRGQQVTLSCSPISGHRSVSWYQQTPGQGLQFLFEYFSETQRNKGNFPGRFSGRQFSNSRSEMNVSTLELGDSALYLCASSLGLARTDTQYFGPGTRLTVL.

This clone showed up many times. The sequenced part of the CDR3 DNA is TGTGCCAGCAGCGGTAGCGGGGGGGGCGGGGAGACC. Protein: CASSGSGGGGET. The entire CDR3 sequence reads CASSGSGGGGETQYF. V gene TRBV7-8 combines with J gene TRBJ2-5, with TRBD2 identical over 11 bases. The read is 3 residues too short to cover the CDR3 end, so that end is filled in from the germline J gene. In germline, CDR1 is SGHVS, CDR2 FQNEAQ. The V gene end was trimmed by 5 bases and the J gene end by 5 bases; junction bases not matched to a gene: 7. This CDR3 has 15 amino acids.

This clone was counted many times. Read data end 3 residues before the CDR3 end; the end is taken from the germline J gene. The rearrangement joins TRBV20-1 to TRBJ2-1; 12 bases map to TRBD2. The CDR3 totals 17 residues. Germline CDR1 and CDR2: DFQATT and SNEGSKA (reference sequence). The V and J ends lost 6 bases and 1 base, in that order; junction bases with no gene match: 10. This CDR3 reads CSARTSGTGRSYNEQFF. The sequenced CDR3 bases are TGCAGTGCCAGGACTAGCGGGACCGGCAGGTCCTACAATGAG.

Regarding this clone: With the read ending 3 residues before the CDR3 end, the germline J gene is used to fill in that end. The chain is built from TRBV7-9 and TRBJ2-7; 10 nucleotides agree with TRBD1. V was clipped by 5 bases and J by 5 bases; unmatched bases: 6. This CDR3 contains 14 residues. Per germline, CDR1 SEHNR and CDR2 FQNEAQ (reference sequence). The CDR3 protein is CASSRGQGIHEQYF. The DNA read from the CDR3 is TGTGCCAGCAGCCGGGGACAGGGGATCCACGAG. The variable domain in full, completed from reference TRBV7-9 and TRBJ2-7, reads DTGVSQNPRHKITKRGQNVTFRCDPISEHNRLYWYRQTLGQGPEFLTYFQNEAQLEKSRLLSDRFSAERPKGSFSTLEIQRTEQGDSAMYLCASSRGQGIHEQYFGPGTRLTVT.

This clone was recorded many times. CDR3 amino acids: CASSSGTSVYNEQFF. The DNA read from the CDR3 is TGTGCCAGCAGCTCCGGGACTAGCGTGTACAATGAG. V gene TRBV11-2 combines with J gene TRBJ2-1; 10 bases match TRBD2. The read ends 3 residues early relative to the CDR3; the germline J gene fills the gap. This CDR3 spans 15 amino acids. The V and J ends lost 4 bases and 4 bases, in that order; junction bases with no gene match: 4. Germline values: CDR1 SGHAT, CDR2 FQNNGV.

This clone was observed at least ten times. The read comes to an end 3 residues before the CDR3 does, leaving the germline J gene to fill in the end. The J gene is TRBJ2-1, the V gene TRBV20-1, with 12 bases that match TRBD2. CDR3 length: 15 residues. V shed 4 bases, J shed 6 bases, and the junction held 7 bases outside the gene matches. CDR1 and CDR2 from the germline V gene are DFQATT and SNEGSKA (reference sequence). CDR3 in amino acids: CSATTSGSISNEQFF. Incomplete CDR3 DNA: TGCAGTGCTACGACTAGCGGGAGTATCAGCAATGAG.

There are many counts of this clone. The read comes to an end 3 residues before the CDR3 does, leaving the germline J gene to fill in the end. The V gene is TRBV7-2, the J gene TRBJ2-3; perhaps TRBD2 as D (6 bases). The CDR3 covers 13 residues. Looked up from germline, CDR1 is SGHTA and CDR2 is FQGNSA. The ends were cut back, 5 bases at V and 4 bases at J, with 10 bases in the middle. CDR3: CASSAPSADTQYF. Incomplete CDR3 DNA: TGTGCCAGCAGCGCCCCTAGCGCAGATACG. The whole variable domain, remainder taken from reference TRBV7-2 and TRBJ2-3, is GAGVSQSPSNKVTEKGKDVELRCDPISGHTALYWYRQSLGQGLEFLIYFQGNSAPDKSGLPSDRFSAERTGGSVSTLTIQRTQQEDSAVYLCASSAPSADTQYFGPGTRLTVL.

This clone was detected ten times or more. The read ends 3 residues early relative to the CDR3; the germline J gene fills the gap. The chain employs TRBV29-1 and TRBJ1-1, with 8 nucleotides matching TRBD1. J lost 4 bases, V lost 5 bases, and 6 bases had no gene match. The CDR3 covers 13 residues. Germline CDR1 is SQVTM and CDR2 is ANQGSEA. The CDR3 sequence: CSVSQGVATEAFF. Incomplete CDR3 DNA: TGCAGCGTTTCACAGGGGGTCGCCACTGAA.

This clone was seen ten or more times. CDR3 DNA, as far as it was read: TGTGCCAGCAGGCACCCTCAGACAGGGGATGGCGCCTATGGC. It translates to CASRHPQTGDGAYG. The full CDR3 protein is CASRHPQTGDGAYGYTF. This rearrangement joins TRBV28 to TRBJ1-2, with TRBD1 identical over 8 bases. The CDR3 goes on 3 residues after the read ends, and that part is filled in from the germline J gene. This CDR3 has 17 amino acids. V trimming: 6 bases; J trimming: 4 bases; junction bases outside the gene matches: 16. Per the germline V gene, CDR1 is MDHEN and CDR2 is SYDVKM.

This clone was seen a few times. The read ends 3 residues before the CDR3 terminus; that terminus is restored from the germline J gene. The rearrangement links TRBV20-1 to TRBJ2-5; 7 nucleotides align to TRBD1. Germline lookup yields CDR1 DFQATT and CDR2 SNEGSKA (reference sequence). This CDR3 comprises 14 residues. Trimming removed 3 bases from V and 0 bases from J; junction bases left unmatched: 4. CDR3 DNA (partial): TGCAGTGCTAGTTTGGGACAGTACCAAGAGACC. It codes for CSASLGQYQET. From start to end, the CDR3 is CSASLGQYQETQYF.

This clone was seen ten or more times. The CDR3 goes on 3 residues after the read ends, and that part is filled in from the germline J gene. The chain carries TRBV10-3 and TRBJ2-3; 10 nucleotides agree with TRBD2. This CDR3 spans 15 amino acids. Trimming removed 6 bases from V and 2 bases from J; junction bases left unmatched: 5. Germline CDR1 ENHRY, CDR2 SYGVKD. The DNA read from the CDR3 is TGTGCCATCAGCGGGACTAGCGAACCCACAGATACG. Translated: CAISGTSEPTDT. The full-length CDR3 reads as CAISGTSEPTDTQYF.

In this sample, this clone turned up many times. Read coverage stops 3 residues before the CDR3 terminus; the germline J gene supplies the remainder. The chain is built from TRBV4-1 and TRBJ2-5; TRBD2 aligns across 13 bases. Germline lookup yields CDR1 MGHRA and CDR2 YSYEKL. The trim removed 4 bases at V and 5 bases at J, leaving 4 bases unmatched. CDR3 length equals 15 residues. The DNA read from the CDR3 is TGCGCCAGCAGCCGACTAGCGGGAGGTGCGGAGACC. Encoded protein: CASSRLAGGAET. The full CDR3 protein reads CASSRLAGGAETQYF.

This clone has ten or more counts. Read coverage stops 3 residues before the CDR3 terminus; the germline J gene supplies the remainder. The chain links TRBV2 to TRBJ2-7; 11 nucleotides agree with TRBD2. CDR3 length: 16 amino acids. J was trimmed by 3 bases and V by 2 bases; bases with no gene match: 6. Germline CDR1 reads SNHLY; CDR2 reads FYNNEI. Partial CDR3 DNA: TGTGCCAGCAGTGAATCCTCGGGACTAGCGGTCTACGAG. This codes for CASSESSGLAVYE. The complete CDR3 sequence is CASSESSGLAVYEQYF.

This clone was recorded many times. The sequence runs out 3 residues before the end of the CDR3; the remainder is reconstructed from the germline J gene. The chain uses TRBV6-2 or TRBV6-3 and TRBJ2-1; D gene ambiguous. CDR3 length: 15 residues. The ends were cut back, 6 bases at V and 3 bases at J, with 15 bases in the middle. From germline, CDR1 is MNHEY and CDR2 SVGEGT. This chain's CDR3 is CASSNSPSFYNEQFF. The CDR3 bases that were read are TGTGCCAGCAGCAACAGCCCCTCATTCTACAATGAG.

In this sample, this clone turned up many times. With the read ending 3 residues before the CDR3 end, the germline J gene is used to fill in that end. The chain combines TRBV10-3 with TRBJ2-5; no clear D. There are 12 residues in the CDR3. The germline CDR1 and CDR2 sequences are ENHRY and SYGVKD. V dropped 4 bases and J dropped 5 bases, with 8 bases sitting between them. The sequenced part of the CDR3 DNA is TGTGCCATCAGTGCCCCTCGGGAGACC. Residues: CAISAPRET. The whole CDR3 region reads CAISAPRETQYF.

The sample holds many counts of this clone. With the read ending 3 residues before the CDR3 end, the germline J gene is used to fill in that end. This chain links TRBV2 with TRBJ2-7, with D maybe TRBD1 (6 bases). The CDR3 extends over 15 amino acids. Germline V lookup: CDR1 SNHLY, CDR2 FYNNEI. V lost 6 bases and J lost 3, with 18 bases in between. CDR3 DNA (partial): TGTGCCAGCAGCCCGGACAGACCAGACATCTACGAG. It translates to CASSPDRPDIYE. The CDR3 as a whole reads CASSPDRPDIYEQYF.

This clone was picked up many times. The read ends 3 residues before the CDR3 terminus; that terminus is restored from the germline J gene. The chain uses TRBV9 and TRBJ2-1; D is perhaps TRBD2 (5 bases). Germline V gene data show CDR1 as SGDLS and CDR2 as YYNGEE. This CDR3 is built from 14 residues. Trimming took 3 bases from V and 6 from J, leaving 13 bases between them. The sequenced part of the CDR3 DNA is TGTGCCAGCAGCGCCTCCCCTAGCCTCAATGAG. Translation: CASSASPSLNE. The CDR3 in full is CASSASPSLNEQFF.

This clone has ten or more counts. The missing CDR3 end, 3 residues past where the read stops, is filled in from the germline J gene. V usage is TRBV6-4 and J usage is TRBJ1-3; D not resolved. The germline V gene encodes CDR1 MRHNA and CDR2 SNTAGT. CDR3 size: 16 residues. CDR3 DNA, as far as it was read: TGTGCCAGCAGTGACCTCAGGTCTTGGGTTAGCGGCATT. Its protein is CASSDLRSWVSGI. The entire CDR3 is CASSDLRSWVSGIIYF.

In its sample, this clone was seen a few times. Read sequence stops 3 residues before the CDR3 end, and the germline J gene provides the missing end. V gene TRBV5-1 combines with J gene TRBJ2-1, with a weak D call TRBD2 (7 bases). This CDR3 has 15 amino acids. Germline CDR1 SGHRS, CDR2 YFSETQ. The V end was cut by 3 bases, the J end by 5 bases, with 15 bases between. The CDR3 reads CASSSLRGGDNEQFF. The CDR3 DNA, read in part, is TGCGCCAGCAGCTCACTGAGAGGGGGGGACAATGAG.

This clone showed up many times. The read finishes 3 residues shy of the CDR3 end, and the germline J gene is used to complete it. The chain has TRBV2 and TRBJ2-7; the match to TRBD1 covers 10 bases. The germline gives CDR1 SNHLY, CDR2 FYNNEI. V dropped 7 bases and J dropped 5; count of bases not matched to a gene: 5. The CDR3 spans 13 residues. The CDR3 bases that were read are TGTGCCAGCACCCTGGGACAGGGGCACGAG. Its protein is CASTLGQGHE. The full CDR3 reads CASTLGQGHEQYF.

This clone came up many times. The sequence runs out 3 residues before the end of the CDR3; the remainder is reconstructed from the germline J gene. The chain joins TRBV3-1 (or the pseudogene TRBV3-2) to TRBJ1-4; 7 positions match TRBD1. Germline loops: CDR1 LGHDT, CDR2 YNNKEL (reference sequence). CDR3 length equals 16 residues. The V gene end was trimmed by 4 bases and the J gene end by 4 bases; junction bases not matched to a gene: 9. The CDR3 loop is CASSRGQARGNEKLFF. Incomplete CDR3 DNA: TGTGCCAGCAGCCGCGGACAGGCTCGGGGTAATGAAAAA.

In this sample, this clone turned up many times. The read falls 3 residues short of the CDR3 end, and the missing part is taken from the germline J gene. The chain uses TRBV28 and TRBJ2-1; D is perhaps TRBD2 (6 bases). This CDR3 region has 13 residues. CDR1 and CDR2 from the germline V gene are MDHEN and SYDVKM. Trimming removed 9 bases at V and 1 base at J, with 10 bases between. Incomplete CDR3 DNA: TGTGCCAGTTTAGCGGTTTCCTACAATGAG. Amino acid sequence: CASLAVSYNE. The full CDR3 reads CASLAVSYNEQFF.

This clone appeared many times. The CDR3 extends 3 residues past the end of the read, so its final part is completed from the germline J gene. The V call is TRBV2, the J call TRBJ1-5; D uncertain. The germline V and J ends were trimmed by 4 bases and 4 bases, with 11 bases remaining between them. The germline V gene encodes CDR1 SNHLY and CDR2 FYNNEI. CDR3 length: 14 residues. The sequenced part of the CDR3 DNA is TGTGCCAGCAGTGGGACTTTGGGGAATCAGCCC. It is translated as CASSGTLGNQP. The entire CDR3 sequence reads CASSGTLGNQPQHF.

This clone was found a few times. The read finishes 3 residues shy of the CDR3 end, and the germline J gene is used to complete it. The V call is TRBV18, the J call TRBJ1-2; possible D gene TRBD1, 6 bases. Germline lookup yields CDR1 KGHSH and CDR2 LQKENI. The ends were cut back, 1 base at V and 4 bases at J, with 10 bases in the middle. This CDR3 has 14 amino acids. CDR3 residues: CASSPRQEAYGYTF. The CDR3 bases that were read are TGTGCCAGCTCACCACGACAGGAAGCCTATGGC.

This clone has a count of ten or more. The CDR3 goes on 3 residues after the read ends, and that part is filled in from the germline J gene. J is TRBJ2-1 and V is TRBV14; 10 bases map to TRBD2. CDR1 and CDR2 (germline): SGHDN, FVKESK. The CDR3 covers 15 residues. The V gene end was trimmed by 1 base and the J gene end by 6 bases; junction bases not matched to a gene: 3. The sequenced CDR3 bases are TGTGCCAGCAGCCAAGTTAGCGGGAGGAGCAATGAG. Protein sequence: CASSQVSGRSNE. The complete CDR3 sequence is CASSQVSGRSNEQFF.

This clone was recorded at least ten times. The CDR3 loop is CAWSVVTSGSQGTNEQFF. The covered CDR3 bases are TGTGCCTGGAGTGTAGTGACTAGCGGGAGTCAGGGCACGAATGAG. The rearrangement uses TRBV30 and TRBJ2-1; 12 bases line up with TRBD2. The CDR3 goes on 3 residues after the read ends, and that part is filled in from the germline J gene. Germline V lookup: CDR1 GTSNPN, CDR2 SVGIG (reference sequence). This CDR3 is built from 18 residues. With 0 bases clipped from V and 7 bases from J, the junction kept 13 bases outside the gene matches.